In this sample, the clone carrying this TCR beta chain turned up many times. Its antigen is unknown. Per the germline V gene, CDR1 is MRHNA and CDR2 is SNTAGT. The CDR3 is 16 residues long. V lost 6 bases and J lost 6, with 21 bases in between. This entry comes from a study of T cell repertoires in cytomegalovirus infection. A single record per CDR3 protein comes from TCRdb applying MiXCR to the reads. The sample contains over 45,000 distinct CDR3 sequences, approximately 20% of which appear only once. Sample: CD8+ T cells from cultured PBMCs, taken from culture after CMV antigen stimulation. The sequence was obtained from a human donor in good health (CMV status not recorded). Some clones in this sample may be carry-over from other donors' samples. The chain recombines TRBV6-4 with TRBJ2-1; possible D gene TRBD2, 6 bases. The CDR3 reads CASSLDMGGIGNEQFF. The CDR3 region has the DNA TGTGCCAGCAGCCTAGATATGGGGGGTATAGGCAATGAGCAGTTCTTC.